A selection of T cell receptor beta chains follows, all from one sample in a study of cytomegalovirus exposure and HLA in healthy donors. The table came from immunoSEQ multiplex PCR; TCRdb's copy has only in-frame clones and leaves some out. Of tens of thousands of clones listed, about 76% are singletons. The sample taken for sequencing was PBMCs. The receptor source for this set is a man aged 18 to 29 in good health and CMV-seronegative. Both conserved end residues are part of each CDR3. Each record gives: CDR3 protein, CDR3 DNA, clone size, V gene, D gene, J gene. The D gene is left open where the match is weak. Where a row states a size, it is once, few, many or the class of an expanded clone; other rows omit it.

CASSYSGQREAFF TGTGCCAGCAGTTACTCTGGCCAGCGTGAAGCTTTCTTT once TRBV6-6 - TRBJ1-1
CASSQVVGAGELFF TGTGCCAGCAGCCAAGTGGTCGGTGCCGGGGAGCTGTTTTTT once TRBV14 - TRBJ2-2
CASSQELGGPDTQYF TGCGCCAGCAGCCAAGAGCTTGGGGGCCCAGATACGCAGTATTTT - TRBV4-3 - TRBJ2-3
CATSRGGGSEKLFF TGTGCCACCAGCAGAGGGGGCGGAAGTGAAAAACTGTTTTTT - TRBV15 - TRBJ1-4
CASSAQAGGWETQYF TGTGCTAGCAGCGCCCAAGCGGGGGGCTGGGAGACCCAGTACTTC - TRBV9 TRBD2 TRBJ2-5
CDNRAARGTARPQHF TGTGACAACAGGGCGGCCAGGGGGACGGCACGGCCCCAGCATTTT - TRBV25-1 TRBD1 TRBJ1-5
CASSYAGTGGGETQYF TGTGCCAGCAGTTACGCCGGGACAGGGGGCGGGGAGACCCAGTACTTC once TRBV6-5 TRBD1 TRBJ2-5
CASSLDQLAGPSTDTQYF TGTGCCAGCAGCTTAGATCAACTAGCGGGGCCTAGCACAGATACGCAGTATTTT few TRBV11-2 TRBD2 TRBJ2-3
CASSPRGGATYNEQFF TGTGCCAGCAGCCCCCGCGGGGGGGCTACTTACAATGAGCAGTTCTTC - TRBV9 TRBD2 TRBJ2-1
CASSPTQGAGANVLTF TGTGCCAGCAGCCCAACGCAGGGGGCTGGGGCCAACGTCCTGACTTTC few TRBV7-6 TRBD1 TRBJ2-6
CASSLEAGTGGRETQYF TGCGCCAGCAGCTTGGAAGCCGGGACAGGGGGCAGGGAGACCCAGTACTTC - TRBV5-1 TRBD1 TRBJ2-5
CASPDRLNTEAFF TGTGCCAGTCCGGACAGGTTGAACACTGAAGCTTTCTTT - TRBV28 TRBD1 TRBJ1-1
CASSVLAGGEQFF TGTGCCAGCAGTGTGCTAGCGGGGGGGGAGCAGTTCTTC - TRBV2 TRBD2 TRBJ2-1
CASSGGTSSYEQYF TGTGCCAGCAGTGGAGGGACTAGCTCCTACGAGCAGTACTTC - TRBV6-1 TRBD2 TRBJ2-7
CASRLGHDQETQYF TGTGCCAGCAGGCTGGGACACGACCAAGAGACCCAGTACTTC - TRBV9 - TRBJ2-5
CATSGGQGTEKLFF TGTGCCACCAGCGGCGGACAGGGGACTGAAAAACTGTTTTTT - TRBV15 TRBD1 TRBJ1-4
CASSLGVTGLGYGYTF TGTGCCAGCAGCTTGGGCGTGACAGGGCTGGGCTATGGCTACACCTTC once TRBV5-4 TRBD1 TRBJ1-2
CASSPPTGGDEETQYF TGTGCCAGCAGCCCCCCGACAGGGGGCGATGAGGAGACCCAGTACTTC - TRBV11-2 TRBD1 TRBJ2-5
CASSAGQGSPYNEQFF TGTGCCAGCAGCGCCGGACAGGGGAGTCCCTACAATGAGCAGTTCTTC few TRBV9 TRBD1 TRBJ2-1
CASSAGAYGELFF TGTGCCAGCAGTGCAGGGGCATATGGGGAGCTGTTTTTT - TRBV2 - TRBJ2-2
CASSLAAGQGNQPQHF TGTGCCAGCAGCTTAGCGGCAGGGCAGGGCAATCAGCCCCAGCATTTT once TRBV7-6 - TRBJ1-5
CASTLGGTDTQYF TGTGCCAGCACCCTCGGAGGCACAGATACGCAGTATTTT - TRBV28 - TRBJ2-3
CASSPPISGLQDTQYF TGTGCCAGCAGCCCTCCTATAAGTGGGCTTCAAGATACGCAGTATTTT - TRBV5-4 - TRBJ2-3
CASSKVGGRKDTEAFF TGTGCCAGCAGCAAAGTGGGGGGAAGGAAGGACACTGAAGCTTTCTTT - TRBV21-1 - TRBJ1-1
CASSLLTRADTQYF TGTGCCAGCAGCTTGCTTACTAGGGCAGATACGCAGTATTTT - TRBV5-5 - TRBJ2-3
CASSQDSDRERRELFF TGTGCCAGCAGCCAAGATAGCGACAGGGAACGAAGGGAGCTGTTTTTT - TRBV4-2 TRBD1 TRBJ2-2
CASSLGTGGDIGANVLTF TGTGCCAGCAGTTTAGGGACAGGGGGGGATATTGGGGCCAACGTCCTGACTTTC - TRBV27 TRBD1 TRBJ2-6
CASSPVGGRNTEAFF TGTGCCAGCTCACCGGTCGGAGGGCGGAACACTGAAGCTTTCTTT - TRBV18 - TRBJ1-1
CASSQPPGIVAGELFF TGCGCCAGCAGCCAACCCCCGGGGATTGTGGCCGGGGAGCTGTTTTTT - TRBV4-1 - TRBJ2-2
CASSWGQGAVQPQHF TGTGCCAGCAGCTGGGGGCAGGGGGCGGTTCAGCCCCAGCATTTT - TRBV5-8 TRBD1 TRBJ1-5
CSAGQMNTEAFF TGCAGCGCAGGACAGATGAACACTGAAGCTTTCTTT - TRBV29-1 - TRBJ1-1
CASSGDRSSYNEQFF TGTGCCAGCAGCGGGGACAGGTCGTCCTACAATGAGCAGTTCTTC - TRBV6-5 TRBD1 TRBJ2-1
CASSLLGTRGETQYF TGTGCCAGCAGCTTATTGGGGACTAGGGGGGAGACCCAGTACTTC - TRBV7-3 TRBD2 TRBJ2-5
CASSPAGGFEKLFF TGTGCCAGCTCCCCGGCGGGGGGCTTTGAAAAACTGTTTTTT - TRBV18 - TRBJ1-4
CSVQVGARVGELFF TGCAGCGTCCAAGTGGGGGCGCGGGTGGGGGAGCTGTTTTTT - TRBV29-1 - TRBJ2-2
CASRRQGGYNEQFF TGTGCCAGCAGGCGGCAGGGAGGCTACAATGAGCAGTTCTTC - TRBV2 - TRBJ2-1
CASSGGTERYGYTF TGCGCCAGCAGCGGGGGGACAGAACGCTATGGCTACACCTTC - TRBV5-1 TRBD1 TRBJ1-2
CASSVGQGMNTEAFF TGTGCCAGCAGCGTCGGACAGGGAATGAACACTGAAGCTTTCTTT - TRBV9 TRBD1 TRBJ1-1
CASSSGRGQETQYF TGTGCCAGCAGCTCAGGCAGGGGACAAGAGACCCAGTACTTC - TRBV7-3 - TRBJ2-5
CASSPQGPPSTDTQYF TGTGCCAGCAGCCCCCAGGGGCCTCCTAGCACAGATACGCAGTATTTT - TRBV28 - TRBJ2-3